These 26 T cell receptor beta chains originate from one sample sequenced in a study of blood T cell repertoires in COVID-19. TCRdb keeps only in-frame clones here, not all; method: immunoSEQ multiplex PCR. The table records 150,000 to 200,000 clones, 80% to 90% of them present only once. Source material: peripheral blood. These receptor sequences come from a woman under 30 who had recovered from COVID-19.

The rearrangement joins TRBV20-1 to TRBJ2-5, with TRBD1 as a possible D gene (5 bases). CDR3 length equals 11 residues. Germline V gene sequence: CDR1 DFQATT, CDR2 SNEGSKA (reference sequence). The V end was cut by 1 base, the J end by 9 bases, with 9 bases between. The CDR3 reads CSARGPGPQYF. Written as DNA, the CDR3 is TGCAGTGCTAGAGGCCCAGGGCCCCAGTACTTC.

The table lists this clone with a count of one. The rearrangement uses TRBV3-1 (or the pseudogene TRBV3-2) and TRBJ1-4; TRBD1 matches 9 bases. Germline V gene lookup returns CDR1 LGHDT and CDR2 YNNKEL (reference sequence). This CDR3 has 15 amino acids. J lost 8 bases, V lost 2 bases, and 6 bases had no gene match. The DNA of the CDR3 is TGTGCCAGCAGCCAATGGGACAGGGTAGGAGAAAAACTGTTTTTT. The encoded protein is CASSQWDRVGEKLFF.

The chain combines TRBV6-1 with TRBJ2-7; TRBD2 matches 8 bases. The CDR3 loop spans 13 amino acids. Germline V gene sequence: CDR1 MNHNS, CDR2 SASEGT. V lost 5 bases and J lost 6; bases outside the gene matches: 6. The CDR3 DNA sequence: TGTGCCAGCAGTTATATTCGGGAGGGCGAGCAGTACGTC. It translates to CASSYIREGEQYV.

This rearrangement joins TRBV6-4 to TRBJ2-1; D possibly corresponds to TRBD2 (5 bases). Germline CDR1 MRHNA, CDR2 SNTAGT. The CDR3 length is 15 residues. V lost 3 bases to trimming and J lost 0 bases, with 9 bases between them. The CDR3 bases are TGTGCCAGCAGTGAAGCGGTCAGCTCCTACAATGAGCAGTTCTTC. Its translation: CASSEAVSSYNEQFF.

The genes are TRBV14 and TRBJ2-2; TRBD1 might be the D (6 bases). The CDR3 is made up of 14 amino acids. Trimming took 2 bases from V and 6 from J, leaving 10 bases between them. Germline CDR1 and CDR2: SGHDN and FVKESK. This chain's CDR3 is CASSQFRGAGELFF. The CDR3 bases are TGTGCCAGCAGCCAATTCAGGGGAGCCGGGGAGCTGTTTTTT.

This clone appeared once. Other DNA variants within this sample encode the same CDR3. This chain joins TRBV18 and TRBJ2-7, with TRBD1 identical over 10 bases. Germline CDR1 KGHSH, CDR2 LQKENI. This CDR3 is built from 14 residues. The J segment lost 2 bases and the V segment lost 2 bases, leaving 0 bases of the junction unmatched. The CDR3 region is CASSPGQGAYEQYF. DNA for the CDR3: TGTGCCAGCTCACCAGGACAGGGGGCCTACGAGCAGTACTTC.

V gene TRBV6-2 or TRBV6-3 combines with J gene TRBJ2-5; 10 nucleotides agree with TRBD2. Germline V gives CDR1 MNHEY, CDR2 SVGEGT. The CDR3 sequence is 14 residues long. The V gene end was trimmed by 4 bases and the J gene end by 4 bases; junction bases not matched to a gene: 3. The CDR3 DNA is TGTGCCAGCAGTTTACTAGCGGGGCGAGAGACCCAGTACTTC. This gives the protein CASSLLAGRETQYF.

V and J are TRBV5-1 and TRBJ1-1; TRBD1 matches at 7 bases. The V gene end was trimmed by 3 bases and the J gene end by 0 bases; junction bases not matched to a gene: 8. The CDR3 consists of 16 residues. From germline, CDR1 is SGHRS and CDR2 YFSETQ. Written as DNA, the CDR3 is TGCGCCAGCAGCTCTACTACAGGGGCCATGAACACTGAAGCTTTCTTT. This translates into CASSSTTGAMNTEAFF. Complete variable domain (other parts from reference TRBV5-1 and TRBJ1-1): KAGVTQTPRYLIKTRGQQVTLSCSPISGHRSVSWYQQTPGQGLQFLFEYFSETQRNKGNFPGRFSGRQFSNSRSEMNVSTLELGDSALYLCASSSTTGAMNTEAFFGQGTRLTVV.

Comments on this clone: Other DNA sequences in this specimen translate into the identical CDR3. The chain recombines TRBV3-1 (or the pseudogene TRBV3-2) with TRBJ1-1; D not certain. Germline assignment: CDR1 LGHDT and CDR2 YNNKEL (reference sequence). The CDR3 runs 12 residues. The V end was cut by 1 base, the J end by 4 bases, with 4 bases between. The CDR3 region has the DNA TGTGCCAGCAGCCAAGGGCCCACTGAAGCTTTCTTT. It specifies CASSQGPTEAFF.

In DNA form, the CDR3 reads TGTGCCAGCAGTTACGCCTATAACTATGGCTACACCTTC. It translates to CASSYAYNYGYTF. V usage is TRBV6-5 and J usage is TRBJ1-2; the D is unclear. The CDR3 length is 13 residues. Germline V gene data show CDR1 as MNHEY and CDR2 as SVGAGI. Trimming removed 2 bases at V and 1 base at J, with 5 bases between.

The chain has TRBV11-2 and TRBJ1-2; TRBD1 might be the D (5 bases). Per germline, CDR1 SGHAT and CDR2 FQNNGV. The CDR3 spans 15 residues. V was shortened by 2 bases and J by 3 bases, with 13 bases between the two germline ends. In DNA, the CDR3 is TGTGCCAGCAGCTTAATGGCAGGGAAGGACTATGGCTACACCTTC. Protein sequence: CASSLMAGKDYGYTF.

The chain carries TRBV28 and TRBJ2-3; 11 bases match TRBD2. Germline lookup yields CDR1 MDHEN and CDR2 SYDVKM. The trim removed 6 bases at V and 0 bases at J, leaving 11 bases unmatched. This CDR3 is built from 18 residues. The CDR3 DNA reads TGTGCCAGCAGCTCCGGACTAGCGGGCACGATAAGCACAGATACGCAGTATTTT. Residues: CASSSGLAGTISTDTQYF.

The chain is built from TRBV27 and TRBJ2-5, with 9 bases aligning to TRBD2. Germline V gene data show CDR1 as MNHEY and CDR2 as SMNVEV (reference sequence). The CDR3 loop spans 13 amino acids. The V segment lost 3 bases and the J segment 9 bases; nucleotides outside the gene matches: 5. CDR3 sequence reads: CASSLRGGGAQYF. The CDR3 DNA sequence: TGTGCCAGCAGTTTGCGGGGGGGTGGGGCCCAGTACTTC.

The rearrangement uses TRBV27 and TRBJ2-7; tentatively, D is TRBD1 (6 bases). Germline CDR1 MNHEY, CDR2 SMNVEV (reference sequence). V lost 2 bases and J 3 bases, leaving 14 bases between the germline ends. The CDR3 totals 15 residues. CDR3 in DNA: TGTGCCAGCAGTTTACCAGCTGGGACAATCTACGAGCAGTACGTC. Translated, it gives CASSLPAGTIYEQYV.

The V gene is TRBV15, the J gene TRBJ2-5, with TRBD1 matching over 10 bases. Germline V CDR1 and CDR2: LNHNV, YYDKDF (reference sequence). CDR3 length: 16 amino acids. After removal of 4 bases from V and 4 bases from J, the junction contained 9 bases not matched to a gene. The CDR3 spells CATSTTRQGAGETQYF. Here the CDR3 DNA reads TGTGCCACCAGCACCACTCGACAGGGGGCGGGAGAGACCCAGTACTTC.

The CDR3 protein is CASGTGVNEKLFF. The CDR3 nucleotides are TGTGCCAGCGGTACAGGAGTCAATGAAAAACTGTTTTTT. The chain couples TRBV12-3 or TRBV12-4 to TRBJ1-4; possibly TRBD1 for D (5 bases). This CDR3 has 13 amino acids. Trimming removed 8 bases at V and 5 bases at J, with 12 bases between.

The DNA of the CDR3 is TGTGCCAGCAGCGTAGTCCCAAGCGGGAGAGCAGATACGCAGTATTTT. Encoded protein: CASSVVPSGRADTQYF. This rearrangement joins TRBV9 to TRBJ2-3; 8 positions agree with TRBD2. The CDR3 extends over 16 amino acids. The ends lost 0 bases at V and 4 bases at J; junction bases unmatched: 7. Germline lookup yields CDR1 SGDLS and CDR2 YYNGEE.

This chain connects TRBV18 to TRBJ1-6, with D possibly matching TRBD1 (5 bases). This CDR3 is 12 amino acids long. Germline lookup yields CDR1 KGHSH and CDR2 LQKENI. V shed 2 bases and J shed 9 bases, with 5 bases lying between them. CDR3 DNA: TGTGCCAGCTCACCAGGGGCTTCACCCCTCCACTTT. Translation: CASSPGASPLHF.

This chain uses TRBV15 with TRBJ1-2; tentatively, D is TRBD1 (6 bases). Per the germline V gene, CDR1 is LNHNV and CDR2 is YYDKDF (reference sequence). CDR3 length: 15 amino acids. Trimming left V 1 base short and J 1 base short, with 10 bases between. The CDR3 protein is CATSRAGQFNYGYTF. The CDR3 DNA reads as TGTGCCACCAGCAGAGCCGGACAGTTTAACTATGGCTACACCTTC. The whole variable domain, filled in from reference TRBV15 and TRBJ1-2, reads DAMVIQNPRYQVTQFGKPVTLSCSQTLNHNVMYWYQQKSSQAPKLLFHYYDKDFNNEADTPDNFQSRRPNTSFCFLDIRSPGLGDTAMYLCATSRAGQFNYGYTFGSGTRLTVV.

The V and J genes are TRBV7-2 and TRBJ2-7; 9 positions match TRBD1. Germline V gives CDR1 SGHTA, CDR2 FQGNSA. This CDR3 region has 15 residues. V gave up 2 bases and J gave up 3 bases; unmatched junction bases: 5. This chain's CDR3 is CASSLSQGAFYEQYV. CDR3 bases: TGTGCCAGCAGCTTATCACAGGGGGCTTTCTACGAGCAGTACGTC.

The chain couples TRBV4-1 to TRBJ2-7; 9 positions agree with TRBD1. This CDR3 spans 16 amino acids. CDR1 is MGHRA, CDR2 YSYEKL, per germline. V lost 3 bases to trimming and J lost 6 bases; unmatched junction nucleotides: 12. CDR3 amino acids: CASSHGGAGQGIEQYF. For the CDR3, the DNA is TGCGCCAGCAGCCACGGAGGTGCCGGACAGGGGATCGAGCAGTACTTC.

The chain joins TRBV4-3 to TRBJ1-3; D might be TRBD1 (5 bases). V dropped 0 bases and J dropped 8 bases, with 14 bases sitting between them. Germline loops: CDR1 LGHNA, CDR2 YSLEER. This CDR3 region has 15 residues. The CDR3 here is CASSQDLDITDTIYF. In DNA form, the CDR3 reads TGCGCCAGCAGCCAAGATTTGGACATCACAGACACCATATATTTT.

The V and J genes are TRBV24-1 and TRBJ2-3, with 14 nucleotides matching TRBD2. The CDR3 sequence is 16 residues long. The V and J ends lost 4 bases and 6 bases, in that order; junction bases with no gene match: 5. Germline V gives CDR1 KGHDR, CDR2 SFDVKD. CDR3 nucleotides: TGTGCCACCAGTGACCAGGGACTAGCGGGAGTGGATACGCAGTATTTT. This gives the protein CATSDQGLAGVDTQYF.

This clone was observed at least ten times. The chain links TRBV6-4 to TRBJ2-1, with 9 positions matching TRBD2. Germline assignment: CDR1 MRHNA and CDR2 SNTAGT. CDR3 length equals 15 residues. V lost 2 bases, J lost 4 bases, and 3 bases stayed unmatched. The CDR3 nucleotides read TGTGCCAGCAGTGACGACGCGGGGGGGTACAATGAGCAGTTCTTC. It is translated as CASSDDAGGYNEQFF.

This rearrangement joins TRBV7-2 to TRBJ1-2; 7 bases fit TRBD1. Losses at the gene ends were 2 bases for V and 4 bases for J; bases not matched to a gene: 10. The CDR3 has 16 amino acids. The germline V gene encodes CDR1 SGHTA and CDR2 FQGNSA. The CDR3 DNA follows: TGTGCCAGCAGCTTATTGTTCCAGGGGGGTTTCTATGGCTACACCTTC. Protein sequence: CASSLLFQGGFYGYTF.

The chain recombines TRBV18 with TRBJ1-3; D is undetermined. V lost 2 bases, J lost 0 bases, and 8 bases lay in between. The CDR3 consists of 15 residues. Germline values: CDR1 KGHSH, CDR2 LQKENI. CDR3 protein: CASSPVAGSGNTIYF. In nucleotides, the CDR3 is TGTGCCAGCTCACCAGTGGCGGGCTCTGGAAACACCATATATTTT.